This entry describes one T cell receptor beta chain. Its antigen is still unknown. In germline, CDR1 is SEHNR, CDR2 FQNEAQ (reference sequence). The ends were cut back, 5 bases at V and 3 bases at J, with 10 bases in the middle. The CDR3 has 13 residues. The data originate from a study of shared clonotypes between healthy human individuals. All donors qualified as healthy HIV-negative adults and had experienced no recent acute infections or vaccinations. The table came from immunoSEQ multiplex PCR; TCRdb's copy has only in-frame clones and leaves some out. The table has 2 million to 2.5 million clones, under 95% seen once. Study-level points and caveats: Naive CD4 clonotypes were shared across a few donors at 4% to 5%.

The TCR sequence derives from a man aged 18 to 30 in good health. Some clones in this sample may be carry-over from other donors' samples. This chain joins TRBV7-9 and TRBJ1-1, with D hard to call. Sequencing was performed on naive CD4+ T cells from PBMCs. Subset: CD45RA+ positively selected. DNA for the CDR3: TGTGCCAGCAGCCCCGGACGGGACACTGAAGCTTTCTTT. The encoded protein is CASSPGRDTEAFF.